These 32 T cell receptor beta chains were sequenced from one sample in a study of blood T cell repertoires in COVID-19. TCRdb's copy holds only in-frame clones and misses some; the assay was immunoSEQ multiplex PCR. The table lists over 200,000 clones, about four fifths of them singletons, with approximately 5.3% in the top ten. Input material: peripheral blood. These receptors all come from an elderly man with acute or convalescent COVID-19.

V gene TRBV29-1 combines with J gene TRBJ1-1, with 7 bases lining up with TRBD1. This CDR3 spans 12 amino acids. Germline-derived CDR1 and CDR2 are SQVTM and ANQGSEA. V was pared by 6 bases and J by 0 bases, with 1 base of the junction left unmatched. CDR3 region: CSVGQVNTEAFF. The DNA of the CDR3 is TGCAGCGTAGGACAGGTGAACACTGAAGCTTTCTTT.

This chain joins TRBV19 and TRBJ1-6; maybe TRBD1 (5 bases). The V gene lost 5 bases and the J gene lost 6 bases, with 20 bases spanning the gap. There are 17 residues in the CDR3. Germline CDR1 is LNHDA and CDR2 is SQIVND (reference sequence). CDR3: CASSRFAGGNSNSPLHF. The CDR3 DNA reads TGTGCCAGTAGTCGATTCGCGGGGGGGAATTCTAATTCACCCCTCCACTTT. Full variable domain (rest looked up from reference TRBV19 and TRBJ1-6): DGGITQSPKYLFRKEGQNVTLSCEQNLNHDAMYWYRQDPGQGLRLIYYSQIVNDFQKGDIAEGYSVSREKKESFPLTVTSAQKNPTAFYLCASSRFAGGNSNSPLHFGNGTRLTVT.

The chain carries TRBV24-1 and TRBJ2-1, with D perhaps TRBD1 (6 bases). This CDR3 contains 14 residues. Germline-derived CDR1 and CDR2 are KGHDR and SFDVKD. V was shortened by 9 bases and J by 0 bases, with 11 bases between the two germline ends. CDR3 nucleotide sequence: TGTGCCACCGCTAGGGGGTTCTCCTACAATGAGCAGTTCTTC. Translated, it gives CATARGFSYNEQFF.

The chain has TRBV27 and TRBJ1-2; D possibly corresponds to TRBD1 (6 bases). V was trimmed by 5 bases and J by 0 bases, leaving 19 bases between them. The CDR3 has 17 residues. Germline V gene lookup returns CDR1 MNHEY and CDR2 SMNVEV (reference sequence). CDR3 in amino acids: CASSNPRGARANYGYTF. The DNA for the CDR3 is TGTGCCAGCAGTAACCCGCGGGGGGCGCGAGCTAACTATGGCTACACCTTC.

The J gene is TRBJ2-7, the V gene TRBV5-4; possibly TRBD1 for D (7 bases). The CDR3 contains 13 residues. Germline CDR1 SGHNT, CDR2 YYREEE (reference sequence). Trimming left V 3 bases short and J 5 bases short, with 12 bases between. In nucleotides, the CDR3 is TGTGCCAGCAGCTCGCGGGACAGCCACGAGCAGTACTTC. Residues: CASSSRDSHEQYF.

This chain connects TRBV3-1 (or the pseudogene TRBV3-2) to TRBJ1-5; 7 bases are a match to TRBD1. The V gene end was trimmed by 4 bases and the J gene end by 7 bases; junction bases not matched to a gene: 7. The CDR3 is 14 residues long. CDR1 and CDR2 from the germline V gene are LGHDT and YNNKEL (reference sequence). Here the CDR3 reads CASSRTGTVQPQHF. CDR3 sequence (DNA): TGTGCCAGCAGCCGAACCGGGACAGTGCAGCCCCAGCATTTT.

This clone was seen a single time. The chain employs TRBV10-3 and TRBJ1-1; D is perhaps TRBD1 (6 bases). The V gene's germline CDR1 is ENHRY and CDR2 SYGVKD. This CDR3 comprises 14 residues. V gave up 5 bases and J gave up 1 base, with 11 bases separating them. CDR3 coding DNA: TGTGCCATCAGTCTTGGGGGCAAGAACACTGAAGCTTTCTTT. Protein sequence: CAISLGGKNTEAFF.

This clone was counted a single time. J is TRBJ2-5 and V is TRBV28; 10 bases are shared with TRBD2. Trimming removed 7 bases from V and 5 bases from J; junction bases left unmatched: 10. There are 15 residues in the CDR3. Looked up from germline, CDR1 is MDHEN and CDR2 is SYDVKM. The CDR3 nucleotides are TGTGCCAGCACCCCGGCTAGCGGGAGTCGGGAGACCCAGTACTTC. As protein: CASTPASGSRETQYF.

The chain has TRBV28 and TRBJ1-2; the match to TRBD1 covers 8 bases. Germline CDR1 and CDR2: MDHEN and SYDVKM. Trimming took 7 bases from V and 7 from J; bases not matched to a gene: 5. The CDR3 has 12 amino acids. The CDR3 DNA is TGTGCCAGCAAGCAGGGGGCTGTTGGCTACACCTTC. It is translated as CASKQGAVGYTF.

Turning to this clone: The identical CDR3 is also encoded by other nucleotide sequences in the sample. The chain combines TRBV5-1 with TRBJ2-5; D perhaps matches TRBD1 (6 bases). Germline V CDR1 and CDR2: SGHRS, YFSETQ. The CDR3 runs to 13 residues. Trimming shortened V by 4 bases and J by 2 bases, and 9 bases separated the two germline ends. For the CDR3, the DNA is TGCGCCAGCAGCCCAGGACAGCAAGAGACCCAGTACTTC. As protein: CASSPGQQETQYF.

The chain carries TRBV6-1 and TRBJ1-5, with TRBD1 matching 7 bases. V shed 0 bases, J shed 5 bases, and the junction held 16 bases outside the gene matches. This CDR3 has 19 residues. Germline V gene sequence: CDR1 MNHNS, CDR2 SASEGT. The CDR3 sequence: CASSEALMGWTGGDQPQHF. Written as DNA, the CDR3 is TGTGCCAGCAGTGAAGCCTTAATGGGGTGGACAGGTGGTGATCAGCCCCAGCATTTT.

The chain uses TRBV28 and TRBJ2-7, with 9 nucleotides matching TRBD2. Germline loops: CDR1 MDHEN, CDR2 SYDVKM. The CDR3 is 15 amino acids. The V gene end was trimmed by 7 bases and the J gene end by 2 bases; junction bases not matched to a gene: 9. Here the CDR3 reads CASNVSGRNPYEQYF. The CDR3 DNA follows: TGTGCCAGCAATGTTAGCGGGAGAAACCCCTACGAGCAGTACTTC.

The chain is built from TRBV13 and TRBJ2-5; 15 bases match TRBD2. This CDR3 has 17 residues. J gave up 5 bases and V 5 bases, and 9 bases lay outside the gene matches. The germline gives CDR1 PRHDT, CDR2 FYEKMQ (reference sequence). The CDR3 spells CASSLRTSGGAGETQYF. CDR3 nucleotides: TGTGCCAGCAGCCTCCGGACTAGCGGGGGGGCCGGGGAGACCCAGTACTTC.

The genes are TRBV18 and TRBJ2-5; 13 bases agree with TRBD2. CDR3 length: 17 residues. The junction had 3 bases not matched to a gene; V was cut back by 1 base and J by 1 base. CDR1 is KGHSH and CDR2 is LQKENI in the germline V gene. CDR3 nucleotides: TGTGCCAGCTCACCACGGGGACTAGCGGGGCCCCAAGAGACCCAGTACTTC. Translation: CASSPRGLAGPQETQYF. The full variable domain, rest sourced from reference TRBV18 and TRBJ2-5, is NAGVMQNPRHLVRRRGQEARLRCSPMKGHSHVYWYRQLPEEGLKFMVYLQKENIIDESGMPKERFSAEFPKEGPSILRIQQVVRGDSAAYFCASSPRGLAGPQETQYFGPGTRLLVL.

The rearrangement joins TRBV3-1 (or the pseudogene TRBV3-2) to TRBJ2-3; 11 bases map to TRBD2. Germline CDR1 is LGHDT and CDR2 is YNNKEL (reference sequence). The trim removed 4 bases at V and 0 bases at J, leaving 3 bases unmatched. This CDR3 is built from 16 residues. The CDR3, as DNA: TGTGCCAGCAGCCGAGCTAGCGGGAGGAGCACAGATACGCAGTATTTT. Protein sequence: CASSRASGRSTDTQYF.

This rearrangement joins TRBV6-5 to TRBJ2-7; 9 bases are shared with TRBD2. Unmatched junction bases numbered 9, after V lost 5 bases and J lost 7 bases. The CDR3 sequence is 14 residues long. CDR1 MNHEY and CDR2 SVGAGI come from the germline V gene. DNA for the CDR3: TGTGCCAGCAGTACGGCGGGAGGGCCCAGGGAGCAGTACTTC. This gives the protein CASSTAGGPREQYF.

V gene TRBV12-3 or TRBV12-4 combines with J gene TRBJ1-5, with a weak D call TRBD1 (6 bases). The CDR3 has 13 residues. The V end lost 5 bases, the J end lost 4 bases, and 9 bases lay between the germline ends. The DNA of the CDR3 is TGTGCCAGCAGTCCCCAGGGGAATCAGCCCCAGCATTTT. This codes for CASSPQGNQPQHF.

The genes are TRBV7-9 and TRBJ1-3; no clear D. CDR1 and CDR2 (germline): SEHNR, FQNEAQ (reference sequence). CDR3 length equals 18 residues. The germline V and J ends were trimmed by 4 bases and 0 bases, with 19 bases remaining between them. This CDR3 is CASSSPEGRQFSGNTIYF. The CDR3 nucleotides are TGTGCCAGCAGCTCCCCGGAGGGCAGGCAATTCTCTGGAAACACCATATATTTT. The variable domain in full, completed from reference TRBV7-9 and TRBJ1-3, reads DTGVSQNPRHKITKRGQNVTFRCDPISEHNRLYWYRQTLGQGPEFLTYFQNEAQLEKSRLLSDRFSAERPKGSFSTLEIQRTEQGDSAMYLCASSSPEGRQFSGNTIYFGEGSWLTVV.

This clone was counted a few times. The chain combines TRBV11-2 with TRBJ2-7; possibly TRBD2 for D (5 bases). Germline V gene lookup returns CDR1 SGHAT and CDR2 FQNNGV. This CDR3 comprises 14 residues. V shed 4 bases and J shed 4 bases, with 14 bases lying between them. Here the CDR3 DNA reads TGTGCCAGCAGCTCCCTGGGGAGCGATTACGAGCAGTACTTC. Translated, it gives CASSSLGSDYEQYF.

The rearrangement joins TRBV27 to TRBJ2-7; 8 bases match TRBD2. Germline V gene data show CDR1 as MNHEY and CDR2 as SMNVEV (reference sequence). The CDR3 has 15 amino acids. Unmatched junction bases numbered 10, after V lost 6 bases and J lost 3 bases. For the CDR3, the DNA is TGTGCCAGCAGGGGCAAGGGACTAGATGACTACGAGCAGTACTTC. This translates into CASRGKGLDDYEQYF.

This chain connects TRBV20-1 to TRBJ2-7; 7 bases match TRBD1. V lost 3 bases to trimming and J lost 3 bases; unmatched junction nucleotides: 8. CDR1 is DFQATT and CDR2 is SNEGSKA in the germline V gene (reference sequence). The CDR3 totals 14 residues. DNA of the CDR3: TGCAGTGCTAGTCGGGACAGTGGAGGCTACGAGCAGTACTTC. Its translation: CSASRDSGGYEQYF.

The chain recombines TRBV3-1 (or the pseudogene TRBV3-2) with TRBJ2-5; 12 bases agree with TRBD2. With V trimmed by 4 bases and J by 2 bases, 2 bases remained unmatched. The germline V gene has CDR1 LGHDT and CDR2 YNNKEL (reference sequence). The CDR3 consists of 15 residues. The CDR3 sequence: CASSRTSGNQETQYF. CDR3 in DNA: TGTGCCAGCAGCCGGACTAGCGGGAATCAAGAGACCCAGTACTTC.

The chain is built from TRBV30 and TRBJ1-4; D call uncertain. The CDR3 is made up of 14 amino acids. CDR1 GTSNPN and CDR2 SVGIG come from the germline V gene (reference sequence). V lost 4 bases to trimming and J lost 3 bases, with 12 bases between them. As DNA, the CDR3 is TGTGCCTGGACCAACAGTGGTCCTAATGAAAAACTGTTTTTT. It codes for CAWTNSGPNEKLFF.

V gene TRBV5-1 combines with J gene TRBJ2-3; TRBD1 might be the D (5 bases). CDR3 length: 15 residues. V was cut by 7 bases and J by 2 bases, with 17 bases left in between. Germline assignment: CDR1 SGHRS and CDR2 YFSETQ. The CDR3 region is CASFPLGATTDTQYF. CDR3 nucleotides: TGCGCCAGCTTCCCCCTAGGGGCAACCACAGATACGCAGTATTTT. The full variable domain, rest sourced from reference TRBV5-1 and TRBJ2-3, is KAGVTQTPRYLIKTRGQQVTLSCSPISGHRSVSWYQQTPGQGLQFLFEYFSETQRNKGNFPGRFSGRQFSNSRSEMNVSTLELGDSALYLCASFPLGATTDTQYFGPGTRLTVL.

The chain is built from TRBV7-9 and TRBJ1-1; D remains unclear. The CDR3 is made up of 14 amino acids. Per germline, CDR1 SEHNR and CDR2 FQNEAQ (reference sequence). Trimming took off 4 bases at V and 1 base at J, with 10 bases between the two ends. The CDR3 nucleotides are TGTGCCAGCAGCTCCTTAAGCGGGAACACTGAAGCTTTCTTT. The encoded protein is CASSSLSGNTEAFF.

This clone was recorded a few times. CDR3 amino acids: CASSGTGTGPSGYTF. The CDR3 region has the DNA TGTGCCAGCAGTGGGACCGGGACAGGGCCGTCGGGCTACACCTTC. The V call is TRBV27, the J call TRBJ1-2; 9 positions match TRBD1. CDR1 and CDR2 (germline): MNHEY, SMNVEV (reference sequence). Trimming took 5 bases from V and 8 from J; bases not matched to a gene: 12. The CDR3 sequence is 15 residues long.

The chain carries TRBV5-1 and TRBJ2-7; no clear D. This CDR3 has 15 residues. V was pared by 4 bases and J by 2 bases, with 16 bases between. Per germline, CDR1 SGHRS and CDR2 YFSETQ. The CDR3 region is CASSVDGIDTYEQYF. The CDR3 coding sequence is TGCGCCAGCAGCGTGGACGGTATAGACACCTACGAGCAGTACTTC.

The genes are TRBV11-1 and TRBJ1-6; 7 bases are shared with TRBD1. J was trimmed by 8 bases and V by 3 bases; bases with no gene match: 4. Germline V gene data show CDR1 as SGHAT and CDR2 as FQDESV (reference sequence). CDR3 size: 14 residues. The CDR3 sequence is CASSFTGVDSPLHF. CDR3 coding DNA: TGTGCCAGCAGCTTTACAGGGGTGGATTCACCCCTCCACTTT. Using reference TRBV11-1 and TRBJ1-6 for the parts outside the CDR3, the full variable domain is EAEVAQSPRYKITEKSQAVAFWCDPISGHATLYWYRQILGQGPELLVQFQDESVVDDSQLPKDRFSAERLKGVDSTLKIQPAELGDSAMYLCASSFTGVDSPLHFGNGTRLTVT.

This clone showed up just a few times. The chain links TRBV2 to TRBJ2-1; D not resolved. With 6 bases removed from V and 5 bases from J, the gap between germline ends came to 11 bases. The CDR3 contains 13 residues. Germline V lookup: CDR1 SNHLY, CDR2 FYNNEI. CDR3: CASSTTSNNEQFF. The CDR3 nucleotides read TGTGCCAGCAGCACTACCTCGAACAATGAGCAGTTCTTC.

This chain joins TRBV19 and TRBJ2-3; 9 nucleotides line up with TRBD2. Unmatched junction bases numbered 9, after V lost 6 bases and J lost 2 bases. Germline-derived CDR1 and CDR2 are LNHDA and SQIVND (reference sequence). The CDR3 spans 16 residues. CDR3 protein: CASRSTGTSLTDTQYF. The DNA of the CDR3 is TGTGCCAGTAGAAGCACCGGGACTAGCCTCACAGATACGCAGTATTTT.

V gene TRBV23-1 combines with J gene TRBJ2-6, with 7 bases lining up with TRBD1. TRBV23-1 is an open reading frame whose function is uncertain. V trimming: 2 bases; J trimming: 4 bases; junction bases outside the gene matches: 5. The CDR3 consists of 16 residues. The CDR3 bases are TGCGCCAGCAGTCAAATAACAGGGGACGGGGCCAACGTCCTGACTTTC. Protein product: CASSQITGDGANVLTF.

This sequence joins TRBV2 and TRBJ2-2; TRBD1 aligns across 7 bases. The CDR3 covers 13 residues. Germline lookup yields CDR1 SNHLY and CDR2 FYNNEI. J was trimmed by 7 bases and V by 6 bases; bases with no gene match: 5. The CDR3 nucleotides are TGTGCCAGCAGGACAGGGCCCGGCGGGGAGCTGTTTTTT. Its translation: CASRTGPGGELFF.